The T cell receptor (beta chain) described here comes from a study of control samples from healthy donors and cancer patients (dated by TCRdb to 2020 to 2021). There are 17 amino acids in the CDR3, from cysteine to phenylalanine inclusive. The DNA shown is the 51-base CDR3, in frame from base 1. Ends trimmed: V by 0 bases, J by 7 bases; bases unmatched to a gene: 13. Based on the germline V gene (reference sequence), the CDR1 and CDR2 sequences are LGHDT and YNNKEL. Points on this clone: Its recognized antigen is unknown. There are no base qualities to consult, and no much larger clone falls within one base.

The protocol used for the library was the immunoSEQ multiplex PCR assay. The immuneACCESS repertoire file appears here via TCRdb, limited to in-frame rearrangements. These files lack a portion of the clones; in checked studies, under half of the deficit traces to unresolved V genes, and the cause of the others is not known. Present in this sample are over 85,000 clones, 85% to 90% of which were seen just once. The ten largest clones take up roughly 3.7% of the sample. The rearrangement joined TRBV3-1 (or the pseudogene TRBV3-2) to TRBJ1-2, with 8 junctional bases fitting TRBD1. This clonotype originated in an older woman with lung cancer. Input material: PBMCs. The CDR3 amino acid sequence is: CASSQEGPDREGGGYTF. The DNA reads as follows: TGTGCCAGCAGCCAAGAAGGCCCGGACAGGGAAGGGGGTGGCTACACCTTC.